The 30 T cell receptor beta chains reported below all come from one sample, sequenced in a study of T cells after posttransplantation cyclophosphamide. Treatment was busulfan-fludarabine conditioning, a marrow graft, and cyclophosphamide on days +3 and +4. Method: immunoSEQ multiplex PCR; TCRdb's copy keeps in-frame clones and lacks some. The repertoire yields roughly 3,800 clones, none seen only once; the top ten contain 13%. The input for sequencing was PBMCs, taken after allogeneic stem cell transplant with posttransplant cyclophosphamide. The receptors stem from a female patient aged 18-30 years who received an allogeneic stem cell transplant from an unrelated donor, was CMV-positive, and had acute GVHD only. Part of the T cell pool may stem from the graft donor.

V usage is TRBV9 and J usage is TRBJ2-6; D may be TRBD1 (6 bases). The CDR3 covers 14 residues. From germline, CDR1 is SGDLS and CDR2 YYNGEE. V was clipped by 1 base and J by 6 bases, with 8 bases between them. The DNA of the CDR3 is TGTGCCAGCAGCGTAACAGGGTTGGCCAACGTCCTGACTTTC. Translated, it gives CASSVTGLANVLTF.

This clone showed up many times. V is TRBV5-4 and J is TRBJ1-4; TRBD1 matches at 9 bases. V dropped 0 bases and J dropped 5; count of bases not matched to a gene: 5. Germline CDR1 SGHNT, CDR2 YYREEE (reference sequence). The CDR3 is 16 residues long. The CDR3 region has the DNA TGTGCCAGCAGCTTGGGGACAGGGGCGATAAATGAAAAACTGTTTTTT. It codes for CASSLGTGAINEKLFF.

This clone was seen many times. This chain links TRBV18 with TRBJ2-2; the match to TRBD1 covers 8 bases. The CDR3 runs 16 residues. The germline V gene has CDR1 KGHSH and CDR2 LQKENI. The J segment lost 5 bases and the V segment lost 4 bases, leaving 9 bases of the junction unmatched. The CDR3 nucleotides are TGTGCCAGCTCACGAACAGGACAGGGAGGAACCGGGGAGCTGTTTTTT. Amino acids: CASSRTGQGGTGELFF.

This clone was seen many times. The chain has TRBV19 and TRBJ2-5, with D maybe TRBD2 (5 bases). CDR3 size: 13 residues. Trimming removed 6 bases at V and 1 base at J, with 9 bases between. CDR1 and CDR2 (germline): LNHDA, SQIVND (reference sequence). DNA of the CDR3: TGTGCCAGTAGCGAGGGTCGCCAAGAGACCCAGTACTTC. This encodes CASSEGRQETQYF.

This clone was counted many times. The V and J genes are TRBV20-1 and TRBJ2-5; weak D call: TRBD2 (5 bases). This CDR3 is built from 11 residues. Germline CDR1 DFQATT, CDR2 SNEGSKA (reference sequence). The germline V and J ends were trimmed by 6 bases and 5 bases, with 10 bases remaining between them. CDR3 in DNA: TGCAGTGCCGGCGGGTCCGAGACCCAGTACTTC. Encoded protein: CSAGGSETQYF.

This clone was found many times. The CDR3 DNA reads TGCGCCAGCAGCGGAACAATAGGGGGCACTGAAGCTTTCTTT. Its protein product is CASSGTIGGTEAFF. V is TRBV5-1 and J is TRBJ1-1, with D maybe TRBD1 (6 bases). The CDR3 sequence is 14 residues long. Germline V gives CDR1 SGHRS, CDR2 YFSETQ. V lost 4 bases and J 4 bases, leaving 14 bases between the germline ends. The variable domain in full, with the rest retrieved from reference TRBV5-1 and TRBJ1-1, is KAGVTQTPRYLIKTRGQQVTLSCSPISGHRSVSWYQQTPGQGLQFLFEYFSETQRNKGNFPGRFSGRQFSNSRSEMNVSTLELGDSALYLCASSGTIGGTEAFFGQGTRLTVV.

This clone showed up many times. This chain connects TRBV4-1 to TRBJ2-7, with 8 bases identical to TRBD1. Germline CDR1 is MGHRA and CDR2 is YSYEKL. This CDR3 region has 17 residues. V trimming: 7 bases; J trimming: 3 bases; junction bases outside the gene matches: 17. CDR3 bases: TGCGCCAGCACCCTTTCCGGGACAGGTACTCCCCTCTACGAGCAGTACTTC. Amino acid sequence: CASTLSGTGTPLYEQYF.

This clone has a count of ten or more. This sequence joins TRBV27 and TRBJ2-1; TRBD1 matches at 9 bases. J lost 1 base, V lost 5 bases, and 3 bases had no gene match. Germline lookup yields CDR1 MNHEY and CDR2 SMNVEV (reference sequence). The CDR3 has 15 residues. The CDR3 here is CASSPGQGSYNEQFF. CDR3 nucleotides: TGTGCCAGCAGTCCAGGACAGGGGTCCTACAATGAGCAGTTCTTC.

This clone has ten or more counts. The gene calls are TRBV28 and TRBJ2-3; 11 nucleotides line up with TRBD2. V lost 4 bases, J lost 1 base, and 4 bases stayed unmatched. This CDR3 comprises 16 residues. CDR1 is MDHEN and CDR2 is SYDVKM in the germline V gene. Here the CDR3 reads CASSSTSGRGTDTQYF. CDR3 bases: TGTGCCAGCAGTTCCACTAGCGGGAGAGGCACAGATACGCAGTATTTT. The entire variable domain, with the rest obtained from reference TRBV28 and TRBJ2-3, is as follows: DVKVTQSSRYLVKRTGEKVFLECVQDMDHENMFWYRQDPGLGLRLIYFSYDVKMKEKGDIPEGYSVSREKKERFSLILESASTNQTSMYLCASSSTSGRGTDTQYFGPGTRLTVL.

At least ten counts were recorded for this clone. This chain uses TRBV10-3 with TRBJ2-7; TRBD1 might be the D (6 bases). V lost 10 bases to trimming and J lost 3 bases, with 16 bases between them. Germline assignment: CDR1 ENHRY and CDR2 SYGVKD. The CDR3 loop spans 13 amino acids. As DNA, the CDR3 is TGTGCCACAGGGGAGAACGGAGACTACGAGCAGTACTTC. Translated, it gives CATGENGDYEQYF.

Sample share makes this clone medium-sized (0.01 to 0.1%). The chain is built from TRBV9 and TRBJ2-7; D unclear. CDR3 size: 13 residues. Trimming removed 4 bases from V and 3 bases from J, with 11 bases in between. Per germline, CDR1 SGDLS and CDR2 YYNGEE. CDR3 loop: CASSPQQNYEQYF. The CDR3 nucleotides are TGTGCCAGCAGCCCACAACAGAACTACGAGCAGTACTTC.

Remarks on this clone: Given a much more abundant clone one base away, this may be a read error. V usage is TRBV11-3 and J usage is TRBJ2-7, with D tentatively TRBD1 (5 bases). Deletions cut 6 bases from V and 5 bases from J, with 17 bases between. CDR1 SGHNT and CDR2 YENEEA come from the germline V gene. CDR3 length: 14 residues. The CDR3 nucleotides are TGTGCCAGCAGTTTTGACAGTACTACCCACGAGCAGTACTTC. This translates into CASSFDSTTHEQYF.

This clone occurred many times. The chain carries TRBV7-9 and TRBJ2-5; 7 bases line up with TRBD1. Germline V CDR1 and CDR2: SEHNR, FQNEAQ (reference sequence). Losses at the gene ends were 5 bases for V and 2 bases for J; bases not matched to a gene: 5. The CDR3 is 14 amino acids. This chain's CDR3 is CASSPLGQQETQYF. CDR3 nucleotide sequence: TGTGCCAGCAGCCCATTGGGACAGCAAGAGACCCAGTACTTC.

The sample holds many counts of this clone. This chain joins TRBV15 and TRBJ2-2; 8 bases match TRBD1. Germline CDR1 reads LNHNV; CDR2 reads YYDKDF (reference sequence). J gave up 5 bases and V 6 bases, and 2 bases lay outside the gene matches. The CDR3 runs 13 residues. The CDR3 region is CATSTGGTGELFF. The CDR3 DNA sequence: TGTGCCACCAGTACAGGGGGGACCGGGGAGCTGTTTTTT. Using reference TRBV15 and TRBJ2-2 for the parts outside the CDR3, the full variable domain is DAMVIQNPRYQVTQFGKPVTLSCSQTLNHNVMYWYQQKSSQAPKLLFHYYDKDFNNEADTPDNFQSRRPNTSFCFLDIRSPGLGDTAMYLCATSTGGTGELFFGEGSRLTVL.

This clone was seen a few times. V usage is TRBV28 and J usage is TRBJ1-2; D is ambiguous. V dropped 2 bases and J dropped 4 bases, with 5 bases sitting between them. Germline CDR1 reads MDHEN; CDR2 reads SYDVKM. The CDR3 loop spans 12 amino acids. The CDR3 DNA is TGTGCCAGCAGTTTACCAGGCTATGGCTACACCTTC. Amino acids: CASSLPGYGYTF.

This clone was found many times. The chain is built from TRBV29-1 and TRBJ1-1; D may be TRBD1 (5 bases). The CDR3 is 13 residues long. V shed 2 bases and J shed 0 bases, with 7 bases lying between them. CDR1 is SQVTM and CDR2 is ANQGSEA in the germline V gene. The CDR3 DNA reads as TGCAGCGTTGAATCAGGGCTGAACACTGAAGCTTTCTTT. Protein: CSVESGLNTEAFF. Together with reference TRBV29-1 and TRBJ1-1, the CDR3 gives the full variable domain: SAVISQKPSRDICQRGTSLTIQCQVDSQVTMMFWYRQQPGQSLTLIATANQGSEATYESGFVIDKFPISRPNLTFSTLTVSNMSPEDSSIYLCSVESGLNTEAFFGQGTRLTVV.

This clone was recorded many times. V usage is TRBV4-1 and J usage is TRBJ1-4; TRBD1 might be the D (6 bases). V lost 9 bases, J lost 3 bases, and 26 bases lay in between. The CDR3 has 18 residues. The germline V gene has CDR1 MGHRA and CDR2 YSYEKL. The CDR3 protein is CARNCPGTVRGPNEKLFF. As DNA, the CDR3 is TGCGCCAGAAACTGCCCCGGGACTGTGCGGGGGCCTAATGAAAAACTGTTTTTT.

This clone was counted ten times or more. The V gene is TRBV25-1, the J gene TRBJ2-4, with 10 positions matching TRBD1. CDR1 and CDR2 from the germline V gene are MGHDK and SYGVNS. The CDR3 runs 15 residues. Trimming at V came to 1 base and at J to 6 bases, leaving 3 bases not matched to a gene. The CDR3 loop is CASSELGQGLNIQYF. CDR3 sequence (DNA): TGTGCCAGCAGTGAATTGGGACAGGGGTTAAACATTCAGTACTTC.

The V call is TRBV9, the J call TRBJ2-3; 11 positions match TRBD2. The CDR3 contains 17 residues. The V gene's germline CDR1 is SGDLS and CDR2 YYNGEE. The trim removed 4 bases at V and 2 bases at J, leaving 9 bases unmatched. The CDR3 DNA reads TGTGCCAGCAGCCGTAGCGGGAGGGCCCCACCCACAGATACGCAGTATTTT. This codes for CASSRSGRAPPTDTQYF.

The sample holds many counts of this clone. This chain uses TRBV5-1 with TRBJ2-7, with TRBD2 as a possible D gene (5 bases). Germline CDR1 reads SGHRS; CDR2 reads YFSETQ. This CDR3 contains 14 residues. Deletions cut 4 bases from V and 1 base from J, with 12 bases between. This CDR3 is CASSPWTGSYEQYF. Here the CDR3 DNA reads TGCGCCAGCAGCCCGTGGACGGGATCCTACGAGCAGTACTTC.

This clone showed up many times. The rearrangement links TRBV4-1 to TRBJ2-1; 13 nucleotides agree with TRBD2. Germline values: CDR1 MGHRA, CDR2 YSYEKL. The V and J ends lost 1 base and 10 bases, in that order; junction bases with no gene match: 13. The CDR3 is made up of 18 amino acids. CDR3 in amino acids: CASSQVLVLAGGPSEQFF. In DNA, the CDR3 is TGCGCCAGCAGCCAAGTCTTGGTACTAGCGGGAGGGCCCTCGGAGCAGTTCTTC.

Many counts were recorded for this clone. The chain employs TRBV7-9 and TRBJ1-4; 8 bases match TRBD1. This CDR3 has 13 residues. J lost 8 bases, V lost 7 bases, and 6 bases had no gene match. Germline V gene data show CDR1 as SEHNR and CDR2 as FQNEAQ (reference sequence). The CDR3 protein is CASTWTGHEKLFF. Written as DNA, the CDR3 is TGTGCCAGCACTTGGACAGGGCACGAAAAACTGTTTTTT.

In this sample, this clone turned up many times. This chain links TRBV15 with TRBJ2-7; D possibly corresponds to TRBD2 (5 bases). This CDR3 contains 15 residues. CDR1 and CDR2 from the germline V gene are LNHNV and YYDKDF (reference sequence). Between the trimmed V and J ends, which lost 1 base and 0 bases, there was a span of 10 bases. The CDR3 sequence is CATSRARTASYEQYF. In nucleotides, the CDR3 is TGTGCCACCAGCAGAGCTCGGACTGCCTCCTACGAGCAGTACTTC.

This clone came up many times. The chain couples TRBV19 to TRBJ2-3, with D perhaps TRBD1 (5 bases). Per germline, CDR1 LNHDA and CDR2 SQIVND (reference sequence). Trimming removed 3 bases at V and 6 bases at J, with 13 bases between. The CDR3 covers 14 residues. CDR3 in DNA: TGTGCCAGTAGTATTAAGGGGATGGTGGATACGCAGTATTTT. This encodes CASSIKGMVDTQYF.

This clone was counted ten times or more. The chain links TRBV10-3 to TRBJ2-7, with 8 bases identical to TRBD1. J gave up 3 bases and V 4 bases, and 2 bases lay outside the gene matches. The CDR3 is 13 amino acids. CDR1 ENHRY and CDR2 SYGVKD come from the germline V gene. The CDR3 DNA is TGTGCCATCAGTGGGGGACAGGTCTACGAGCAGTACTTC. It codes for CAISGGQVYEQYF.

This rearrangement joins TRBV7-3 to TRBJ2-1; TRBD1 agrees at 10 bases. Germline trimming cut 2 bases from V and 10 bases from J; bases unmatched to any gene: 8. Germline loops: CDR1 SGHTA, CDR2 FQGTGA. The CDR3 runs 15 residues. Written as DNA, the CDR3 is TGTGCCAGCAGCTTAGACAGGGGGCAAATGGGCGAGCAGTTCTTC. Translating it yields CASSLDRGQMGEQFF.

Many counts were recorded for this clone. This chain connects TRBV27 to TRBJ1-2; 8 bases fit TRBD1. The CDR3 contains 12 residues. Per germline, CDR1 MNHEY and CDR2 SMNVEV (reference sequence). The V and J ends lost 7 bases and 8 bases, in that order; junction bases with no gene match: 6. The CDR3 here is CASTDRVGGYTF. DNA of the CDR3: TGTGCCAGCACGGACAGGGTGGGAGGCTACACCTTC.

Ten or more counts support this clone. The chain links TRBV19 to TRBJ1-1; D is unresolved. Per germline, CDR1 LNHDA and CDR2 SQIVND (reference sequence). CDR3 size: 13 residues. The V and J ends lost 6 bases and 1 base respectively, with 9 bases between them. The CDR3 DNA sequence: TGTGCCAGTAGCAATACAAGGAACACTGAAGCTTTCTTT. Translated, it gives CASSNTRNTEAFF.

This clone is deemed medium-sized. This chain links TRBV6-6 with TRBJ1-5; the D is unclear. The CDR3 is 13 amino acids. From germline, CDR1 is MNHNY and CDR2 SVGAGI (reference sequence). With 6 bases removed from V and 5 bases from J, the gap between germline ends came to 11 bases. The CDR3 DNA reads TGTGCCAGCAGCCGCGGAGTTGATCAGCCCCAGCATTTT. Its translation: CASSRGVDQPQHF.

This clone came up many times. The DNA for the CDR3 is TGCGCCAGCAGCTTGGAGGGGGTTAATGAAAAACTGTTTTTT. It codes for CASSLEGVNEKLFF. V and J are TRBV5-1 and TRBJ1-4, with a tentative D call TRBD1 (6 bases). Trimming took off 0 bases at V and 4 bases at J, with 7 bases between the two ends. There are 14 residues in the CDR3. Germline V gives CDR1 SGHRS, CDR2 YFSETQ. Together with reference TRBV5-1 and TRBJ1-4, the CDR3 gives the full variable domain: KAGVTQTPRYLIKTRGQQVTLSCSPISGHRSVSWYQQTPGQGLQFLFEYFSETQRNKGNFPGRFSGRQFSNSRSEMNVSTLELGDSALYLCASSLEGVNEKLFFGSGTQLSVL.